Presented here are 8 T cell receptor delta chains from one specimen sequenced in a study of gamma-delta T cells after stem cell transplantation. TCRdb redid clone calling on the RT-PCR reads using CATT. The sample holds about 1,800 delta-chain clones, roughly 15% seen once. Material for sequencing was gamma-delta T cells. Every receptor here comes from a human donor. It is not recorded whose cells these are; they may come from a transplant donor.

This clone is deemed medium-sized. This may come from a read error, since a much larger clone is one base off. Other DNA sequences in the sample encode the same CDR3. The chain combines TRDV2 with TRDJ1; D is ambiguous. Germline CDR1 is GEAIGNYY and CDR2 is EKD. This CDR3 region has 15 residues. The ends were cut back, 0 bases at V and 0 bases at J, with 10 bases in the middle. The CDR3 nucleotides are TGTGCCTGTGACACCGCGGCGCCTTACACCGATAAACTCATCTTT. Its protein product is CACDTAAPYTDKLIF.

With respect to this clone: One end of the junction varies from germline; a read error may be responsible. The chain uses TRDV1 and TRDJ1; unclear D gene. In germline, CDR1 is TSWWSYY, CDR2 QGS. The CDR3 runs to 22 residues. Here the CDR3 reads CAIGLVSGSSSVTGQYTDKLIF. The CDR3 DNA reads TGTGCTATTGGGCTTGTGTCGGGCAGTAGTTCCGTTACGGGTCAGTACACCGATAAACTCATCTTT.

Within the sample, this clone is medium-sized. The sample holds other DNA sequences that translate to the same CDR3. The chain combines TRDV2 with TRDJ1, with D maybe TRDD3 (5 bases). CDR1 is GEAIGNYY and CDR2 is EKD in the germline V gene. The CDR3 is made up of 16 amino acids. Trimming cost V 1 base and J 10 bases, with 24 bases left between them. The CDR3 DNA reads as TGTGCCTGTGACACGGTGTCTGGTCAACGGGGGCCCGTACTCATCTTT. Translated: CACDTVSGQRGPVLIF.

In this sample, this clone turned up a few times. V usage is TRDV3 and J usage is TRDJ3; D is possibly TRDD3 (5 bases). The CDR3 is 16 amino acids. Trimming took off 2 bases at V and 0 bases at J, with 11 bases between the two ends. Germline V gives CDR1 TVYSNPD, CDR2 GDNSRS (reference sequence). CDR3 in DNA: TGTGCCTTTGGGGGGTTGCCCTCCTGGGACACCCGACAGATGTTTTTC. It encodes CAFGGLPSWDTRQMFF. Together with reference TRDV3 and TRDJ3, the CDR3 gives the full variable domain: CDKVTQSSPDQTVASGSEVVLLCTYDTVYSNPDLFWYRIRPDYSFQFVFYGDNSRSEGADFTQGRFSVKHILTQKAFHLVISPVRTEDSATYYCAFGGLPSWDTRQMFFGTGIKLFVEP.

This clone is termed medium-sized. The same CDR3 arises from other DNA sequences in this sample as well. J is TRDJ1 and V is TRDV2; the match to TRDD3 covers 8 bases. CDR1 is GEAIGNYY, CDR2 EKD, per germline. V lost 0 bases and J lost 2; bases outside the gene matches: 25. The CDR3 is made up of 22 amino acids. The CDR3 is CACDTVRTGGYSTPDRTDKLIF. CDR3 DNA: TGTGCCTGTGACACCGTGAGGACTGGGGGTTACTCAACGCCCGACCGTACCGATAAACTCATCTTT.

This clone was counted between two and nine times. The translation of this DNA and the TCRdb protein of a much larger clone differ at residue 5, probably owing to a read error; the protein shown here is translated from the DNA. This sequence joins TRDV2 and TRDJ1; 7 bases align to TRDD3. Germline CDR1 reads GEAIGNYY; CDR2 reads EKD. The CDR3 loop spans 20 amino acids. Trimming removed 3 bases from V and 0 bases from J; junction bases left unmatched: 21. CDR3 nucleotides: TGTGCCTGTGACGGCCTACGCTCATCTTCCCTGGGGGCGTACACCGATAAACTCATCTTT. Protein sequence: CACDGLRSSSLGAYTDKLIF.

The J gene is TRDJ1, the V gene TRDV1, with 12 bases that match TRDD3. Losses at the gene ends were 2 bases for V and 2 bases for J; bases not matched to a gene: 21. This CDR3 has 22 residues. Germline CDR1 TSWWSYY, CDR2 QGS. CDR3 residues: CALGETSSTSGYWGIPTDKLIF. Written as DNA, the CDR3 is TGTGCTCTTGGGGAAACCAGTTCCACCTCGGGCTACTGGGGGATACCTACCGATAAACTCATCTTT.

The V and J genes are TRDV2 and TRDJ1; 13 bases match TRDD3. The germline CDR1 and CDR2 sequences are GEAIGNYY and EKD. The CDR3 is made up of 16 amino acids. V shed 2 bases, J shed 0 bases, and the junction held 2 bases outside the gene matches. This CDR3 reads CACDRLGDTNTDKLIF. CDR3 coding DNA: TGTGCCTGTGACAGACTGGGGGATACGAACACCGATAAACTCATCTTT.